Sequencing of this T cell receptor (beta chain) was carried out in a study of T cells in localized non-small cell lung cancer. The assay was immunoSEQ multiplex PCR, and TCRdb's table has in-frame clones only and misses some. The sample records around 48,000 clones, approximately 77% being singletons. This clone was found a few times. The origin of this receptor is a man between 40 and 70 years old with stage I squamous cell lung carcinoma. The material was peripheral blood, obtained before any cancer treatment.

CDR3 nucleotides: TGCGCCAGCAGCCCGTCGGGAGGGGGAAGTGGCTACACCTTC. Translating it yields CASSPSGGGSGYTF. The chain is built from TRBV5-1 and TRBJ1-2; tentatively, D is TRBD1 (6 bases). CDR1 and CDR2 (germline): SGHRS, YFSETQ. V was pared by 4 bases and J by 7 bases, with 17 bases between. This CDR3 is 14 amino acids long.